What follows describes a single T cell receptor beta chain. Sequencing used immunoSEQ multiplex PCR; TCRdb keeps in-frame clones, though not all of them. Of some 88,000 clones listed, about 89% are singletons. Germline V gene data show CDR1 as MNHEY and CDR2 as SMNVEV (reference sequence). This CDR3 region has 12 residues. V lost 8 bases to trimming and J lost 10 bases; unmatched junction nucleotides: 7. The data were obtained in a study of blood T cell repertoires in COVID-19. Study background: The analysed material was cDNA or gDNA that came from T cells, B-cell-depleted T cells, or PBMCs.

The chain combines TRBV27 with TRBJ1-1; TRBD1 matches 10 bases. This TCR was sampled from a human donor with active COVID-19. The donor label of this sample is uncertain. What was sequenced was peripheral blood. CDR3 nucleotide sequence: TGTGCCAGCCAAGGGACAGGGGACGCAGCTTTCTTT. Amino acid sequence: CASQGTGDAAFF.